This is a list of T cell receptor beta chains from one sample in a study of blood T cell repertoires in COVID-19. Assay used: immunoSEQ multiplex PCR; TCRdb lists only in-frame clones, some missing. Of about 250,000 clones listed, 86% are singletons. The sequenced material came from peripheral blood. These receptors originate from a woman at least 80 years old with COVID-19, enrolled during active disease. Both conserved end residues are part of each CDR3. The D gene is left open where the match is weak. For some rows the clone size is stated as once, few or many, or as a class when expanded; others skip it.

v_call: TRBV9
clone_size: once
d_call: NA
cdr3_length: 13
j_call: TRBJ1-1
cdr3_aa: CASSPPGNTEAFF
cdr3_nt: TGTGCCAGCAGCCCCCCAGGGAACACTGAAGCTTTCTTT

v_call: TRBV3-1/TRBV3-2
clone_size: NA
d_call: TRBD1
cdr3_length: 15
j_call: TRBJ1-1
cdr3_aa: CASSTGQAMNTEAFF
cdr3_nt: TGTGCCAGCAGCACAGGACAGGCGATGAACACTGAAGCTTTCTTT

v_call: TRBV5-1
clone_size: once
d_call: TRBD1
cdr3_length: 13
j_call: TRBJ2-1
cdr3_aa: CASRGQALLEQFF
cdr3_nt: TGCGCCAGCAGGGGACAGGCCCTCCTGGAGCAGTTCTTC

v_call: TRBV5-1
clone_size: NA
d_call: TRBD1
cdr3_length: 14
j_call: TRBJ1-1
cdr3_aa: CASSLTGDNTEAFF
cdr3_nt: TGCGCCAGCAGCTTGACAGGGGACAACACTGAAGCTTTCTTT

v_call: TRBV7-9
clone_size: NA
d_call: NA
cdr3_length: 13
j_call: TRBJ2-5
cdr3_aa: CASSSYVEETQYF
cdr3_nt: TGTGCCAGCAGCTCTTACGTAGAAGAGACCCAGTACTTC

v_call: TRBV27
clone_size: few
d_call: NA
cdr3_length: 14
j_call: TRBJ1-1
cdr3_aa: CASGNREGNTEAFF
cdr3_nt: TGTGCCAGCGGAAACAGGGAGGGGAACACTGAAGCTTTCTTT

v_call: TRBV7-2
clone_size: NA
d_call: TRBD1
cdr3_length: 15
j_call: TRBJ2-5
cdr3_aa: CASSLGDRGAETQYF
cdr3_nt: TGTGCCAGCAGCTTAGGGGACAGGGGGGCAGAGACCCAGTACTTC

v_call: TRBV28
clone_size: NA
d_call: NA
cdr3_length: 14
j_call: TRBJ1-1
cdr3_aa: CASSLEKGRKEAFF
cdr3_nt: TGTGCCAGCAGTTTGGAGAAGGGGCGCAAGGAAGCTTTCTTT

v_call: TRBV3-1/TRBV3-2
clone_size: NA
d_call: NA
cdr3_length: 12
j_call: TRBJ1-2
cdr3_aa: CASSSEGYGYTF
cdr3_nt: TGTGCCAGCAGCTCAGAGGGCTATGGCTACACCTTC

v_call: TRBV7-2
clone_size: NA
d_call: NA
cdr3_length: 14
j_call: TRBJ1-2
cdr3_aa: CASTPQANNYGYTF
cdr3_nt: TGTGCCAGCACCCCGCAGGCTAATAACTATGGCTACACCTTC

v_call: TRBV27
clone_size: NA
d_call: NA
cdr3_length: 17
j_call: TRBJ2-7
cdr3_aa: CASKRSAGRLGAYEQYF
cdr3_nt: TGTGCCAGCAAGAGGTCCGCGGGGAGGTTAGGGGCCTACGAGCAGTACTTC

v_call: TRBV27
clone_size: NA
d_call: TRBD2
cdr3_length: 17
j_call: TRBJ2-7
cdr3_aa: CASSLSGGGGISYEQYF
cdr3_nt: TGTGCCAGCAGTTTATCGGGTGGCGGGGGGATCTCCTACGAGCAGTACTTC

v_call: TRBV6-5
clone_size: NA
d_call: TRBD1
cdr3_length: 14
j_call: TRBJ1-3
cdr3_aa: CASSLGQGGNTIYF
cdr3_nt: TGTGCCAGCAGTCTCGGACAGGGTGGAAACACCATATATTTT

v_call: TRBV30
clone_size: NA
d_call: TRBD1
cdr3_length: 13
j_call: TRBJ1-1
cdr3_aa: CAWSYLGQGEAFF
cdr3_nt: TGTGCCTGGAGTTACCTTGGACAGGGGGAAGCTTTCTTT

v_call: TRBV5-1
clone_size: NA
d_call: TRBD2
cdr3_length: 17
j_call: TRBJ2-7
cdr3_aa: CASSLAPQAGGFYEQYF
cdr3_nt: TGCGCCAGCAGCTTAGCCCCCCAAGCGGGGGGGTTCTACGAGCAGTACTTC

v_call: TRBV12-5
clone_size: NA
d_call: NA
cdr3_length: 15
j_call: TRBJ1-2
cdr3_aa: CASGPSRAGLEGYTF
cdr3_nt: TGTGCTAGTGGCCCTTCCCGGGCGGGGCTCGAGGGCTACACCTTC

v_call: TRBV18
clone_size: few
d_call: NA
cdr3_length: 12
j_call: TRBJ1-1
cdr3_aa: CASSPGGGEAFF
cdr3_nt: TGTGCCAGCTCACCCGGGGGAGGGGAAGCTTTCTTT

v_call: TRBV6-5
clone_size: NA
d_call: NA
cdr3_length: 16
j_call: TRBJ1-1
cdr3_aa: CASSYSGAMENTEAFF
cdr3_nt: TGTGCCAGCAGTTACTCGGGGGCCATGGAGAACACTGAAGCTTTCTTT

v_call: TRBV3-1/TRBV3-2
clone_size: once
d_call: NA
cdr3_length: 13
j_call: TRBJ1-5
cdr3_aa: CASSSHSNQPQHF
cdr3_nt: TGTGCCAGCAGCTCCCATAGCAATCAGCCCCAGCATTTT

v_call: TRBV5-1
clone_size: NA
d_call: NA
cdr3_length: 15
j_call: TRBJ1-4
cdr3_aa: CASSSAGTTNEKLFF
cdr3_nt: TGCGCCAGCAGCTCGGCCGGGACAACTAATGAAAAACTGTTTTTT

v_call: TRBV6-2/TRBV6-3
clone_size: once
d_call: NA
cdr3_length: 11
j_call: TRBJ1-1
cdr3_aa: CASSYEQLAFF
cdr3_nt: TGTGCCAGCAGTTACGAACAATTGGCTTTCTTT

v_call: TRBV6-5
clone_size: NA
d_call: TRBD1
cdr3_length: 15
j_call: TRBJ1-2
cdr3_aa: CASSYRADRAYGYTF
cdr3_nt: TGTGCCAGCAGTTACCGTGCGGACAGGGCCTATGGCTACACCTTC

v_call: TRBV19
clone_size: NA
d_call: NA
cdr3_length: 14
j_call: TRBJ2-7
cdr3_aa: CASSIFGTGYEQYF
cdr3_nt: TGTGCCAGTAGTATATTCGGGACTGGCTACGAGCAGTACTTC

v_call: TRBV4-1
clone_size: NA
d_call: NA
cdr3_length: 15
j_call: TRBJ2-1
cdr3_aa: CASSQGGVPYNEQFF
cdr3_nt: TGCGCCAGCAGCCAAGGCGGGGTCCCCTACAATGAGCAGTTCTTC

v_call: TRBV2
clone_size: NA
d_call: TRBD1
cdr3_length: 14
j_call: TRBJ2-1
cdr3_aa: CASKPDRDQNEQFF
cdr3_nt: TGTGCCAGCAAACCCGACAGGGACCAGAATGAGCAGTTCTTC

v_call: TRBV3-1/TRBV3-2
clone_size: NA
d_call: NA
cdr3_length: 13
j_call: TRBJ2-7
cdr3_aa: CASSKGGGAEQYF
cdr3_nt: TGTGCCAGCAGCAAGGGAGGGGGGGCCGAGCAGTACTTC

v_call: TRBV12-3/TRBV12-4
clone_size: NA
d_call: NA
cdr3_length: 12
j_call: TRBJ1-6
cdr3_aa: CASSKPTGPLHF
cdr3_nt: TGTGCCAGCAGTAAGCCGACAGGACCCCTCCACTTT

v_call: TRBV28
clone_size: NA
d_call: TRBD1
cdr3_length: 15
j_call: TRBJ1-2
cdr3_aa: CASRTTGARDYGYTF
cdr3_nt: TGTGCCAGCAGGACGACAGGGGCCCGGGACTATGGCTACACCTTC

v_call: TRBV10-3
clone_size: NA
d_call: NA
cdr3_length: 14
j_call: TRBJ2-2
cdr3_aa: CAVSEQGNTGELFF
cdr3_nt: TGTGCCGTCTCTGAACAGGGGAACACCGGGGAGCTGTTTTTT

v_call: TRBV3-1/TRBV3-2
clone_size: NA
d_call: NA
cdr3_length: 13
j_call: TRBJ1-3
cdr3_aa: CASSHARGNTIYF
cdr3_nt: TGTGCCAGCAGCCACGCCAGAGGAAACACCATATATTTT

v_call: TRBV29-1
clone_size: NA
d_call: TRBD1
cdr3_length: 13
j_call: TRBJ1-1
cdr3_aa: CSAGQGPNTEAFF
cdr3_nt: TGCAGCGCCGGACAGGGCCCAAACACTGAAGCTTTCTTT